In its sample, the clone carrying this TCR beta chain was seen many times. Mouse names are used for the genes. The read falls 4 residues short of the CDR3 end, and the missing part is taken from the germline J gene. The sample has other DNA sequences that encode this CDR3 too. CDR1 and CDR2 (germline): NSQYPW, LRSPGD (reference sequence). This CDR3 has 15 residues. Trimming removed 1 base from V and 0 bases from J; junction bases left unmatched: 2. The data were taken from a study of CD8+ T cells in alopecia areata. Using CD4, CD8alpha, NKG2D, NKG2ACE and other markers, pooled cutaneous lymph node cells were sorted. Sequencing templates came from extracted RNA that was reverse transcribed into cDNA. Here immunoSEQ multiplex PCR was the method, and the copy in TCRdb shows in-frame clones only, minus some. The sample contains 200,000 to 300,000 clones, none of them singletons.

This sequence originates from a C3H/HeJ mouse with alopecia areata. MHC haplotype of the strain: H2-k. The chain couples TRBV1 to TRBJ1-1, with 7 nucleotides matching TRBD1. Sequencing input: CD4+ T cells sorted from a lymph node. The CDR3 loop is CTCSAAGTANTEVFF. Incomplete CDR3 DNA: TGCACCTGCAGTGCAGCCGGGACAGCAAACACA.